This T cell receptor (beta chain) was found in a study of a mutant IDH1 vaccine in newly diagnosed glioma (dated by TCRdb to about 2021). Regarding the complete study: In the chemotherapy-containing groups, vaccination started alongside temozolomide cycles, whereas in patients who had radiotherapy alone it started 4-6 weeks after radiotherapy. The roughly 32 treated patients were roughly 62% male and 37.5% female, with a mean age of about 43 years. Before enrollment, most patients had been given radiochemotherapy with temozolomide as standard therapy, while the rest had received either radiotherapy alone or temozolomide alone. Visit V12 was the week-35 safety follow-up and visit V13 was the week-47 end of study. Peripheral blood was drawn at six visits: V03 (baseline), V05, V07, V10, V12 and V13. Longitudinal TCRB deep sequencing was performed for fewer than 30 treated patients wherever samples were available for exploratory analyses. General study outcomes and caveats: Immune responses induced by the vaccine were seen in over 80% of patients across multiple MHC alleles. Pseudoprogression seemed to be unrelated to changes in the top peripheral T cell clonotypes found by TCRB sequencing. PBMC samples for TCRB deep sequencing were selected based on availability. According to the authors, sample limitations meant that analyses of patient blood samples could not be reproduced.

As concerns this clone: The clone's antigen remains unknown. No base qualities exist here, and no much larger clone lies one base off it.

The library was generated by the immunoSEQ multiplex PCR assay. Rearranged TCR beta chain sequences were amplified using the hsTCRB Kit according to the manufacturer's protocol. An Illumina MiSeq was used to sequence the TCRB libraries. Per the source publication's procedure: The proprietary platform of the kit vendor was used for demultiplexing, trimming and gene mapping. As stored in TCRdb, this immuneACCESS dataset retains in-frame rearrangements with V and J assigned. A fraction of the clones does not appear; measured against another copy, unresolved V genes explain less than half of the discrepancy, and the remainder lacks a known reason. The DNA gave D and trimming, while V, J and clone size come from that table. The table for this sample lists tens of thousands of clones; approximately 78% of them were counted only once. The ten largest make up around 6.8% of the sample. The germline V gene gives CDR1 as MGHDK and CDR2 as SYGVNS. Reading from cysteine to phenylalanine, the CDR3 counts 13 amino acids. The only DNA kept is the CDR3, 39 bases in frame from the first base. The germline ends are 7 bases apart after V is trimmed by 0 bases and J by 10 bases.

What the time point label conveys for this sample: week 35, safety follow-up. A 20-mer mutant IDH1 peptide at 300 micrograms in Montanide made up each vaccine dose, which was injected subcutaneously together with topical imiquimod. Patients were given eight vaccinations, in weeks 1, 3, 5, 7, 11, 15, 19 and 23, which matched visits V03 through V10. Newly diagnosed WHO grade 3 or 4 IDH1-mutant astrocytomas showing loss of nuclear ATRX were present in the donors. The samples were drawn from NOA16, a multicentre, single-arm, open-label phase I trial in Germany that tested a mutant IDH1 peptide vaccine in humans for the first time. Genomic DNA for TCRB sequencing was extracted from EDTA blood using the DNeasy Blood and Tissue Kit.

The material sequenced was PBMCs, taken from a glioma patient whose treatment included an IDH1 peptide vaccine. The TCR was taken from a woman under 30 with glioma. In this chain, TRBV25-1 is recombined with TRBJ1-6, with no confident D gene call. Here is the DNA: TGTGCCAGCAGTGAATATAGCCCGTCACCCCTCCACTTT. It translates as CASSEYSPSPLHF.